The 11 T cell receptor beta chains below were found in one sample sequenced in a study of T cell changes during pregnancy in multiple sclerosis. Using immunoSEQ multiplex PCR, the repertoire was profiled, and TCRdb retains in-frame clones only, with some absent. The table records about 73,000 clones, 85% to 95% of them present only once. The sample consisted of peripheral blood, taken in the third trimester of pregnancy. The receptors originated from a female donor in good health, enrolled as a control in a pregnancy study.

The gene calls are TRBV29-1 and TRBJ1-1, with 10 bases aligning to TRBD1. The CDR3 length is 13 residues. CDR1 and CDR2 from the germline V gene are SQVTM and ANQGSEA. Trimming at V came to 7 bases and at J to 8 bases, leaving 10 bases not matched to a gene. As DNA, the CDR3 is TGCAGCGCCGGACGACAGGGGGCACGCGAAGCTTTCTTT. Encoded protein: CSAGRQGAREAFF.

The chain carries TRBV4-2 and TRBJ1-1; no firm D call. The length of the CDR3 is 14 residues. V dropped 0 bases and J dropped 0 bases, with 5 bases sitting between them. In germline, CDR1 is LGHNA, CDR2 YNFKEQ. CDR3 sequence reads: CASSQEQLNTEAFF. CDR3 nucleotide sequence: TGTGCCAGCAGCCAAGAACAGTTGAACACTGAAGCTTTCTTT.

The chain combines TRBV19 with TRBJ2-7; 9 nucleotides align to TRBD2. This CDR3 is 12 amino acids long. The germline CDR1 and CDR2 sequences are LNHDA and SQIVND (reference sequence). V trimming: 4 bases; J trimming: 6 bases; junction bases outside the gene matches: 1. CDR3 sequence (DNA): TGTGCCAGTAGTAGCGGGAGGGCCGAGCAGTACTTC. Its translation is CASSSGRAEQYF.

The V gene is TRBV4-2, the J gene TRBJ2-7, with D possibly matching TRBD2 (6 bases). The germline V and J ends were trimmed by 3 bases and 5 bases, with 17 bases remaining between them. The CDR3 loop spans 15 amino acids. Germline lookup yields CDR1 LGHNA and CDR2 YNFKEQ. The CDR3 protein is CASSQDRNRGDEQYF. The CDR3 DNA sequence: TGTGCCAGCAGCCAGGACCGGAATCGCGGGGACGAGCAGTACTTC.

The chain is built from TRBV18 and TRBJ1-4; D remains unclear. The CDR3 runs to 14 residues. Germline assignment: CDR1 KGHSH and CDR2 LQKENI. V lost 0 bases to trimming and J lost 5 bases, with 7 bases between them. CDR3 sequence (DNA): TGTGCCAGCTCACCACCGACTCGGAATGAAAAACTGTTTTTT. Protein: CASSPPTRNEKLFF.

The chain carries TRBV7-2 and TRBJ1-6; D call uncertain. The germline V gene encodes CDR1 SGHTA and CDR2 FQGNSA. The CDR3 spans 14 residues. V was pared by 4 bases and J by 6 bases, with 10 bases between. CDR3 DNA sequence: TGTGCCAGCAGCTCACCGGGAGCTAATTCACCCCTCCACTTT. Translated: CASSSPGANSPLHF.

The chain couples TRBV5-1 to TRBJ2-7, with D possibly TRBD1 on 6 matching bases. Germline V gene sequence: CDR1 SGHRS, CDR2 YFSETQ. CDR3 size: 16 residues. V was pared by 6 bases and J by 3 bases, with 22 bases between. The CDR3 is CASTPSAGTQRYEQYF. CDR3 nucleotides: TGCGCCAGCACCCCTTCTGCCGGGACACAACGCTACGAGCAGTACTTC.

This clone was observed once. This chain links TRBV7-9 with TRBJ2-4; 13 nucleotides agree with TRBD2. Germline-derived CDR1 and CDR2 are SEHNR and FQNEAQ (reference sequence). CDR3 length: 16 residues. J was trimmed by 0 bases and V by 4 bases; bases with no gene match: 0. The CDR3 DNA sequence: TGTGCCAGCAGCTGGACTAGCGGGGGAGCCAAAAACATTCAGTACTTC. Its translation is CASSWTSGGAKNIQYF.

The gene calls are TRBV6-5 and TRBJ2-7; D is ambiguous. CDR1 and CDR2 (germline): MNHEY, SVGAGI. The CDR3 has 12 residues. V gave up 4 bases and J gave up 1 base, with 5 bases separating them. The CDR3 sequence is CASSSTSYEQYF. In DNA, the CDR3 is TGTGCCAGCAGTTCCACATCCTACGAGCAGTACTTC.

V is TRBV28 and J is TRBJ2-1; tentative D call: TRBD2 (6 bases). Deletions cut 3 bases from V and 5 bases from J, with 8 bases between. Germline V gene data show CDR1 as MDHEN and CDR2 as SYDVKM. The CDR3 totals 13 residues. The CDR3 here is CASSLWEDNEQFF. The DNA for the CDR3 is TGTGCCAGCAGTTTGTGGGAGGACAATGAGCAGTTCTTC.

V and J are TRBV19 and TRBJ1-2; perhaps TRBD1 as D (6 bases). V lost 6 bases and J lost 5, with 16 bases in between. The CDR3 runs to 14 residues. Germline V gene sequence: CDR1 LNHDA, CDR2 SQIVND (reference sequence). CDR3 amino acids: CASSPTQGLYGYTF. The CDR3 region has the DNA TGTGCCAGTAGCCCAACACAGGGCCTTTATGGCTACACCTTC. Based on the CDR3 plus reference TRBV19 and TRBJ1-2, the full variable domain is DGGITQSPKYLFRKEGQNVTLSCEQNLNHDAMYWYRQDPGQGLRLIYYSQIVNDFQKGDIAEGYSVSREKKESFPLTVTSAQKNPTAFYLCASSPTQGLYGYTFGSGTRLTVV.